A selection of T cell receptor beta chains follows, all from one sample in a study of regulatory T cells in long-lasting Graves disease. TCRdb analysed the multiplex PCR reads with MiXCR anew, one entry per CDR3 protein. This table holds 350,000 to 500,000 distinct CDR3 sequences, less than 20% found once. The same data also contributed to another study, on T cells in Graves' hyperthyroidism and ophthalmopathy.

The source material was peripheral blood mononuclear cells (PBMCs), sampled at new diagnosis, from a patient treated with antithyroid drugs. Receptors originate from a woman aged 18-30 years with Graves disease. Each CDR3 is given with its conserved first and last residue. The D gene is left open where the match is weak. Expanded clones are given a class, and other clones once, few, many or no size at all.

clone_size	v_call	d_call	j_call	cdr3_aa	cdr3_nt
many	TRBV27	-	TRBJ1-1	CASSLQGRNTEAFF	TGTGCCAGCAGTTTACAGGGCCGGAACACTGAAGCTTTCTTT
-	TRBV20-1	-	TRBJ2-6	CSAPPLGAGANVLTF	TGCAGTGCTCCGCCCCTGGGGGCTGGGGCCAACGTCCTGACTTTC
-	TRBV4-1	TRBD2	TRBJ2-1	CASRAGGPSNEQFF	TGCGCCAGCAGGGCGGGAGGCCCCTCCAATGAGCAGTTCTTC
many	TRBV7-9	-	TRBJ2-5	CASSSPVGREETQYF	TGTGCCAGCAGCTCCCCCGTTGGCAGGGAAGAGACCCAGTACTTC
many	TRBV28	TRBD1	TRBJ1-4	CASSQTGGREKLFF	TGTGCCAGCAGTCAAACAGGGGGGAGGGAAAAACTGTTTTTT
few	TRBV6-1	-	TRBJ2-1	CASTDWGPGHNEQFF	TGTGCCAGCACCGATTGGGGGCCGGGCCACAATGAGCAGTTCTTC
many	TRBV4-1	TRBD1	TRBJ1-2	CASSQATGGLNYGYTF	TGCGCCAGCAGCCAAGCAACAGGGGGCCTCAACTATGGCTACACCTTC
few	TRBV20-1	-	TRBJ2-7	CSARDGRSYYEQYF	TGCAGTGCTAGAGATGGACGGTCTTACTACGAGCAGTACTTC
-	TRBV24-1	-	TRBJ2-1	CATSDAYNEQFF	TGTGCCACCAGTGACGCGTACAATGAGCAGTTCTTC
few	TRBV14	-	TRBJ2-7	CASSLLGSRSYEQYF	TGTGCCAGCAGCCTACTGGGGTCAAGGTCCTACGAGCAGTACTTC
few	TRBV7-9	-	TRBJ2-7	CASSPTPTATQYEQYF	TGTGCCAGCAGCCCCACCCCGACAGCGACCCAGTACGAGCAGTACTTC
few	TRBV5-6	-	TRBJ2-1	CASSFNGVSSYNEQFF	TGTGCCAGCAGCTTTAACGGGGTGAGCTCCTACAATGAGCAGTTCTTC
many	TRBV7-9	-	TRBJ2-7	CASSLGERIEQYF	TGTGCCAGCAGCTTGGGGGAGCGAATCGAGCAGTACTTC
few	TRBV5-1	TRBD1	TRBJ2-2	CASSPATGTGELFF	TGCGCCAGCAGCCCGGCGACAGGGACCGGGGAGCTGTTTTTT
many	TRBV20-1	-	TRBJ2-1	CSARRGAYNEQFF	TGCAGTGCCAGGCGCGGGGCCTACAATGAGCAGTTCTTC
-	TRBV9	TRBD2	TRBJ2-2	CASSPDSGSYTGELFF	TGTGCCAGCAGCCCCGACAGCGGGAGTTACACCGGGGAGCTGTTTTTT
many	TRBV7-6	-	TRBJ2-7	CASSLEGGTYEQYF	TGTGCCAGCAGCTTAGAAGGCGGAACCTACGAGCAGTACTTC
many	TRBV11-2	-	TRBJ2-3	CASSNPGDTQYF	TGTGCCAGCAGCAACCCGGGGGATACGCAGTATTTT
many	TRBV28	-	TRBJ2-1	CASSFRGSSYNEQFF	TGTGCCAGCAGTTTCCGGGGGAGCTCCTACAATGAGCAGTTCTTC
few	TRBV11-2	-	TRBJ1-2	CASSSRGALNYGYTF	TGTGCCAGCAGCTCAAGGGGGGCCCTTAACTATGGCTACACCTTC
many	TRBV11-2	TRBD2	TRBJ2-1	CASSLLAGVLNEQFF	TGTGCCAGCAGCTTACTAGCGGGGGTCCTCAATGAGCAGTTCTTC
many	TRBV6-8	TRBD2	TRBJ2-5	CASSLFESGTLPETQYF	TGTGCCAGCAGTTTATTCGAAAGCGGGACGTTACCAGAGACCCAGTACTTC
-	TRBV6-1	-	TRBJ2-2	CASQTLGDTGELFF	TGTGCCAGCCAGACTCTGGGGGACACCGGGGAGCTGTTTTTT
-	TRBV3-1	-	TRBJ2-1	CASSPGTPLYNEQFF	TGTGCCAGCAGCCCCGGAACCCCACTATACAATGAGCAGTTCTTC
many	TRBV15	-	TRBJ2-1	CATSSYGGTLPFF	TGTGCCACCAGCAGTTACGGCGGGACGTTGCCGTTCTTC